The text below deals with one TCR beta chain. Everyone who donated was a Caucasian adult who lived in Nashville, Tennessee. The split of CD4+ cells yielded CD45RA+ naive and CD45RA-negative memory subsets. The data derive from a study of shared clonotypes between healthy human individuals. TCRdb's table, derived via immunoSEQ multiplex PCR, lists solely in-frame clones and lacks some. The table lists over 950,000 clones, approximately 80% of them singletons, with 0.85% to 1% in the top ten. CDR1 and CDR2 (germline): SGHRS, YFSETQ. The CDR3 spans 13 residues. With 6 bases removed from V and 4 bases from J, the gap between germline ends came to 13 bases.

This chain uses TRBV5-1 with TRBJ2-5; unclear D gene. The sequence came from a young man in good health. Some clones in this sample may be carry-over from other donors' samples. Sequenced: memory CD4+ T cells from PBMCs. Noted subset: CD45RA-negative fraction. The CDR3 DNA sequence: TGCGCCAGCAACTTAGAGCTGGGAGAGACCCAGTACTTC. Translating gives CASNLELGETQYF.